Listed below are T cell receptor beta chains from one sample, sequenced in a study of cytomegalovirus exposure and HLA in healthy donors. Produced via immunoSEQ multiplex PCR; TCRdb's table is partial and in-frame only. The sample yields approximately 150,000 clones, around 85% seen once. The source material was PBMCs. These receptors all come from a man aged 50 to 60 in good health and CMV-seropositive. Both conserved end residues are trimmed from each CDR3.

V: TRBV5-5
CDR3: ASNTGGGTYTGELF

V: TRBV28
CDR3: ASSQPRRGPSTDTQY

V: TRBV5-4
CDR3: ASSPAGGTYEQY

V: TRBV11-1
CDR3: ASSRGTGGTNVLT

V: TRBV18
CDR3: ASSPSMISFTYNEQF

V: TRBV5-4
CDR3: ASSGGLAGLGPPNTGELF

V: TRBV6-5
CDR3: ASSYSEALAKNIQY

V: TRBV7-2
CDR3: ASSFGLAGGPGVQY

V: TRBV13
CDR3: ASSLGRGSMETQY

V: TRBV28
CDR3: ASRSGQLNTEAF

V: TRBV7-9
CDR3: ASSLFSVNSPLH

V: TRBV5-1
CDR3: ASSLGGRTGVTYEQY

V: TRBV7-2
CDR3: ASSRQGAGETQY

V: TRBV5-5
CDR3: ASSYPGGPYEQY

V: TRBV5-1
CDR3: ASSLWGQNTEAF

V: TRBV28
CDR3: ASGRVAPNEKLF

V: TRBV2
CDR3: ASTRTRIHEQF

V: TRBV18
CDR3: ASSPGQSATNEKLF

V: TRBV18
CDR3: ASSPGAGGGQPQH

V: TRBV5-1
CDR3: ASSVNRGSEAF

V: TRBV5-8
CDR3: ASSLARTDTQY

V: TRBV5-1
CDR3: ASSPGQGGEQY

V: TRBV5-1
CDR3: ASSLDGQNYYGYT

V: TRBV5-1
CDR3: ASSSSQGYEQY

V: TRBV28
CDR3: ASSPTGSGDYEQY

V: TRBV5-1
CDR3: ASNPLLVGGEQF

V: TRBV5-4
CDR3: ASSLQPDIRYEQY

V: TRBV28
CDR3: ASSPPGIAPTYEQY

V: TRBV5-1
CDR3: ASSLLPSGGAPSSTDTQY

V: TRBV9
CDR3: ASSPRGTYQNTGELF

V: TRBV7-6
CDR3: ASSRQGGGYNSPLH

V: TRBV19
CDR3: ASSTNPGTRTYEQY

V: TRBV29-1
CDR3: SARTGGTNTGELF

V: TRBV5-8
CDR3: ASSLLAPFSGNTIY

V: TRBV27
CDR3: ASKPTGSYGYT

V: TRBV9
CDR3: ASSVLATRNYGYT

V: TRBV27
CDR3: ASSPTKTQY

V: TRBV18
CDR3: ASSEDRLEAF

V: TRBV5-1
CDR3: ASSPPDRLNTEAF

V: TRBV6-5
CDR3: ASSDQGIGNTIY

V: TRBV19
CDR3: ASSIRAGVGETQY

V: TRBV6-5
CDR3: ASMVYRRGNTEAF

V: TRBV6-1
CDR3: ASSKGQGTTNEKLF

V: TRBV5-8
CDR3: ASSLAGRRETQY

V: TRBV7-6
CDR3: ASSHSPGNEQY

V: TRBV30
CDR3: AWGENYGYT

V: TRBV30
CDR3: AWSVLGGGSSNSPLH

V: TRBV7-6
CDR3: ASSLLLAAADTQY

V: TRBV4-2
CDR3: ASSQDPGLAGGETQY

V: TRBV7-2
CDR3: ASSRLAREETQY

V: TRBV28
CDR3: ASRDEQEPSLAKNIQY

V: TRBV5-6
CDR3: ASSLWGGGYYEQY

V: TRBV5-1
CDR3: ASSVSLSRGNTDTQY

V: TRBV29-1
CDR3: SVESLRGRGELF

V: TRBV7-2
CDR3: ASSLRTYAGNTIY

V: TRBV19
CDR3: ASRIGGQPQH

V: TRBV2
CDR3: ASMAGTVGQPQH